A single sample is the source of the 8 T cell receptor beta chains below, sequenced in a study of cytomegalovirus exposure and HLA in healthy donors. With 60 Vbeta and 13 Jbeta primers, the PCR was carried out. Libraries were prepared by immunoSEQ multiplex PCR; TCRdb keeps only in-frame clonotypes and omits some of them. The table includes about 100,000 clones, approximately 73% detected once. Sequencing was carried out using PBMCs. These receptors all come from a woman aged 50 to 65 in good health and CMV-seropositive.

The chain uses TRBV5-8 and TRBJ2-1; a weak D match, TRBD1 (5 bases). Germline CDR1 is SGHTS and CDR2 is YDEGEE. Trimming cost V 5 bases and J 8 bases, with 14 bases left between them. The CDR3 loop spans 13 amino acids. The CDR3 bases are TGTGCCAGCAGTTACTCAGGGTTCTATGAGCAGTTCTTC. It codes for CASSYSGFYEQFF.

The chain combines TRBV2 with TRBJ1-5, with 9 bases lining up with TRBD1. The CDR3 has 15 residues. In germline, CDR1 is SNHLY, CDR2 FYNNEI. Trimming at V came to 5 bases and at J to 7 bases, leaving 9 bases not matched to a gene. The CDR3 bases are TGTGCCAGCAGTCAGGACAGGGGACTTGGCCAGCCCCAGCATTTT. The encoded protein is CASSQDRGLGQPQHF.

The V and J genes are TRBV4-1 and TRBJ2-1, with 10 bases that match TRBD2. From germline, CDR1 is MGHRA and CDR2 YSYEKL. The CDR3 covers 13 residues. J lost 10 bases, V lost 4 bases, and 4 bases had no gene match. The CDR3 bases are TGCGCCAGCAGCCCCGGACTAGCGGACGAGCAGTTCTTC. It specifies CASSPGLADEQFF.

Only a few counts were recorded for this clone. The rearrangement joins TRBV11-1 to TRBJ1-3; D is perhaps TRBD1 (5 bases). Trimming cost V 6 bases and J 0 bases, with 12 bases left between them. The length of the CDR3 is 15 residues. Germline V gene sequence: CDR1 SGHAT, CDR2 FQDESV (reference sequence). CDR3 DNA: TGTGCCAGCAGTACGGGACTTACCTCTGGAAACACCATATATTTT. This translates into CASSTGLTSGNTIYF.

The chain employs TRBV5-1 and TRBJ1-3; possibly TRBD1 for D (5 bases). The CDR3 is 16 amino acids. The V gene's germline CDR1 is SGHRS and CDR2 YFSETQ. Trimming cost V 1 base and J 0 bases, with 11 bases left between them. CDR3 sequence: CASSLQWGGSGNTIYF. Here the CDR3 DNA reads TGCGCCAGCAGCTTGCAGTGGGGGGGCTCTGGAAACACCATATATTTT.

The CDR3: CASSVGGQGHGYTF. CDR3 sequence (DNA): TGTGCCAGCAGCGTAGGGGGACAGGGGCATGGCTACACCTTC. The chain joins TRBV9 to TRBJ1-2; 10 positions match TRBD1. Germline V lookup: CDR1 SGDLS, CDR2 YYNGEE. The CDR3 runs to 14 residues. V trimming: 0 bases; J trimming: 6 bases; junction bases outside the gene matches: 2.

The genes are TRBV5-1 and TRBJ2-1; TRBD2 matches at 8 bases. CDR3 length: 14 residues. V shed 7 bases and J 7 bases; nucleotides not matched to a gene: 10. Per germline, CDR1 SGHRS and CDR2 YFSETQ. CDR3 loop: CASWNGGGGNEQFF. The CDR3 coding sequence is TGCGCCAGCTGGAACGGGGGGGGAGGGAATGAGCAGTTCTTC.

As to this clone: The same CDR3 is also encoded by other DNA sequences in this sample. The chain combines TRBV5-8 with TRBJ1-2; the match to TRBD1 covers 8 bases. Trimming took 3 bases from V and 0 from J; bases not matched to a gene: 7. This CDR3 is 16 amino acids long. Germline CDR1 is SGHTS and CDR2 is YDEGEE. The CDR3 sequence is CASSSGQEITNYGYTF. The DNA of the CDR3 is TGTGCCAGCAGCTCGGGACAGGAGATAACTAACTATGGCTACACCTTC. The variable domain in full, completed from reference TRBV5-8 and TRBJ1-2, reads EAGVTQSPTHLIKTRGQQATLRCSPISGHTSVYWYQQALGLGLQFLLWYDEGEERNRGNFPPRFSGRQFPNYSSELNVNALELEDSALYLCASSSGQEITNYGYTFGSGTRLTVV.